The present TCR beta chain was sequenced within a study of cytomegalovirus exposure and HLA in healthy donors. PCR involved 60 Vbeta and 13 Jbeta primers. Data came from immunoSEQ multiplex PCR; TCRdb stores just in-frame clones and leaves some out. Here the sample spans about 98,000 clones, 55% to 75% being singletons. On this clone: The antigen is unknown.

Germline trimming cut 7 bases from V and 7 bases from J; bases unmatched to any gene: 8. The CDR3 is 14 residues long. Germline V gene sequence: CDR1 MDHEN, CDR2 SYDVKM. Whole-study results and caveats: Researchers counted approximately 160 TCR beta chains as cytomegalovirus-associated.

Sample: PBMCs. This receptor was taken from a man aged 50 or older in good health and CMV-seronegative. The chain is built from TRBV28 and TRBJ1-5; 9 bases are shared with TRBD1. Written as DNA, the CDR3 is TGTGCCAGCAACAGGGGGCCTTCTAGCCAGCCCCAGCATTTT. It encodes CASNRGPSSQPQHF.